This TCR beta chain was captured in a study of human T cells and chemical hapten exposure. Findings and caveats of the study: As patch test score rose, PT1 expanded TCR counts tended to rise as well.

The time point was: pre-sensitization, week 0. Stated treatment: therapeutic diphenylcyclopropenone sensitization with weekly scalp DPC. This clonotype was seen a handful of times. Its target is not known. TCRdb fed the RACE reads into MiXCR, producing one record per CDR3 protein. The sample lists 250,000 or so distinct CDR3 sequences, over 7.5% occurring once. This CDR3 is built from 12 residues. V was clipped by 5 bases and J by 9 bases; unmatched bases: 2. The germline V gene has CDR1 SGHAT and CDR2 FQNNGV. The sequenced sample was whole blood, obtained in connection with sensitization to the hapten diphenylcyclopropenone (DPC). The chain is built from TRBV11-2 and TRBJ2-1, with TRBD1 matching 9 bases. The receptor comes from a young man with alopecia areata. Some clones in this sample may be carry-over from other donors' samples. The CDR3 DNA reads as TGTGCCAGCAGCCAGGACAGGGGTGAGCAGTTCTTC. Protein product: CASSQDRGEQFF.